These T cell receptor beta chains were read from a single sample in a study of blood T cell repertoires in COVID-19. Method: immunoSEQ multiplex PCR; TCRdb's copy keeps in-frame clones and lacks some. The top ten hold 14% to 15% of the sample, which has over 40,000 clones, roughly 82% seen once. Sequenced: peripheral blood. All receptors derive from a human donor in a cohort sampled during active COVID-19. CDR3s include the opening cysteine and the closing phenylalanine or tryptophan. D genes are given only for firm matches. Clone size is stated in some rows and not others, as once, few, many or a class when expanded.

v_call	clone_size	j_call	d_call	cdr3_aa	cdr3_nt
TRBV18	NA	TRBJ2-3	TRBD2	CASSRATSGGAGGDTQYF	TGTGCCAGCTCTCGAGCGACTAGCGGGGGGGCCGGAGGTGATACGCAGTATTTT
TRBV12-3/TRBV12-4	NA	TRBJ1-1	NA	CASGLQVNTEAFF	TGTGCCAGCGGTTTACAGGTAAACACTGAAGCTTTCTTT
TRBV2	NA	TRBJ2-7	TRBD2	CASSEWLAGLYEQYF	TGTGCCAGCAGTGAGTGGCTAGCGGGTCTCTACGAGCAGTACTTC
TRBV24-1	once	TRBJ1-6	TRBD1	CATSDSHKQGVVGSPLHF	TGTGCCACCAGTGATTCACATAAACAGGGGGTAGTCGGTTCACCCCTCCACTTT
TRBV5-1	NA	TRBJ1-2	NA	CASSLALLYGYTF	TGCGCCAGCAGCTTGGCACTGCTCTATGGCTACACCTTC
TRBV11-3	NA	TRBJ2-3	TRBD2	CASSPDRVRGADTQYF	TGTGCCAGCAGCCCCGACCGCGTTCGGGGGGCAGATACGCAGTATTTT
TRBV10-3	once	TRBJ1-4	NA	CAIMWGPGEKLFF	TGTGCCATCATGTGGGGGCCTGGGGAAAAACTGTTTTTT
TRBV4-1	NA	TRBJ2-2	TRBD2	CASSQDLSGTRVYTGELFF	TGCGCCAGCAGCCAAGACTTATCCGGGACTAGGGTTTACACCGGGGAGCTGTTTTTT
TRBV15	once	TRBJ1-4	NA	CATRLGGTNEKLFF	TGTGCCACCAGATTGGGGGGGACTAATGAAAAACTGTTTTTT
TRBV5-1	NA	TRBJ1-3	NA	CASSFGGGYSGNTIYF	TGCGCCAGCAGCTTCGGTGGCGGCTACTCTGGAAACACCATATATTTT
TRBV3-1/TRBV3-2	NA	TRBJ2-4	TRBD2	CASSQRGGDIQYF	TGTGCCAGCAGCCAACGGGGAGGGGACATTCAGTACTTC